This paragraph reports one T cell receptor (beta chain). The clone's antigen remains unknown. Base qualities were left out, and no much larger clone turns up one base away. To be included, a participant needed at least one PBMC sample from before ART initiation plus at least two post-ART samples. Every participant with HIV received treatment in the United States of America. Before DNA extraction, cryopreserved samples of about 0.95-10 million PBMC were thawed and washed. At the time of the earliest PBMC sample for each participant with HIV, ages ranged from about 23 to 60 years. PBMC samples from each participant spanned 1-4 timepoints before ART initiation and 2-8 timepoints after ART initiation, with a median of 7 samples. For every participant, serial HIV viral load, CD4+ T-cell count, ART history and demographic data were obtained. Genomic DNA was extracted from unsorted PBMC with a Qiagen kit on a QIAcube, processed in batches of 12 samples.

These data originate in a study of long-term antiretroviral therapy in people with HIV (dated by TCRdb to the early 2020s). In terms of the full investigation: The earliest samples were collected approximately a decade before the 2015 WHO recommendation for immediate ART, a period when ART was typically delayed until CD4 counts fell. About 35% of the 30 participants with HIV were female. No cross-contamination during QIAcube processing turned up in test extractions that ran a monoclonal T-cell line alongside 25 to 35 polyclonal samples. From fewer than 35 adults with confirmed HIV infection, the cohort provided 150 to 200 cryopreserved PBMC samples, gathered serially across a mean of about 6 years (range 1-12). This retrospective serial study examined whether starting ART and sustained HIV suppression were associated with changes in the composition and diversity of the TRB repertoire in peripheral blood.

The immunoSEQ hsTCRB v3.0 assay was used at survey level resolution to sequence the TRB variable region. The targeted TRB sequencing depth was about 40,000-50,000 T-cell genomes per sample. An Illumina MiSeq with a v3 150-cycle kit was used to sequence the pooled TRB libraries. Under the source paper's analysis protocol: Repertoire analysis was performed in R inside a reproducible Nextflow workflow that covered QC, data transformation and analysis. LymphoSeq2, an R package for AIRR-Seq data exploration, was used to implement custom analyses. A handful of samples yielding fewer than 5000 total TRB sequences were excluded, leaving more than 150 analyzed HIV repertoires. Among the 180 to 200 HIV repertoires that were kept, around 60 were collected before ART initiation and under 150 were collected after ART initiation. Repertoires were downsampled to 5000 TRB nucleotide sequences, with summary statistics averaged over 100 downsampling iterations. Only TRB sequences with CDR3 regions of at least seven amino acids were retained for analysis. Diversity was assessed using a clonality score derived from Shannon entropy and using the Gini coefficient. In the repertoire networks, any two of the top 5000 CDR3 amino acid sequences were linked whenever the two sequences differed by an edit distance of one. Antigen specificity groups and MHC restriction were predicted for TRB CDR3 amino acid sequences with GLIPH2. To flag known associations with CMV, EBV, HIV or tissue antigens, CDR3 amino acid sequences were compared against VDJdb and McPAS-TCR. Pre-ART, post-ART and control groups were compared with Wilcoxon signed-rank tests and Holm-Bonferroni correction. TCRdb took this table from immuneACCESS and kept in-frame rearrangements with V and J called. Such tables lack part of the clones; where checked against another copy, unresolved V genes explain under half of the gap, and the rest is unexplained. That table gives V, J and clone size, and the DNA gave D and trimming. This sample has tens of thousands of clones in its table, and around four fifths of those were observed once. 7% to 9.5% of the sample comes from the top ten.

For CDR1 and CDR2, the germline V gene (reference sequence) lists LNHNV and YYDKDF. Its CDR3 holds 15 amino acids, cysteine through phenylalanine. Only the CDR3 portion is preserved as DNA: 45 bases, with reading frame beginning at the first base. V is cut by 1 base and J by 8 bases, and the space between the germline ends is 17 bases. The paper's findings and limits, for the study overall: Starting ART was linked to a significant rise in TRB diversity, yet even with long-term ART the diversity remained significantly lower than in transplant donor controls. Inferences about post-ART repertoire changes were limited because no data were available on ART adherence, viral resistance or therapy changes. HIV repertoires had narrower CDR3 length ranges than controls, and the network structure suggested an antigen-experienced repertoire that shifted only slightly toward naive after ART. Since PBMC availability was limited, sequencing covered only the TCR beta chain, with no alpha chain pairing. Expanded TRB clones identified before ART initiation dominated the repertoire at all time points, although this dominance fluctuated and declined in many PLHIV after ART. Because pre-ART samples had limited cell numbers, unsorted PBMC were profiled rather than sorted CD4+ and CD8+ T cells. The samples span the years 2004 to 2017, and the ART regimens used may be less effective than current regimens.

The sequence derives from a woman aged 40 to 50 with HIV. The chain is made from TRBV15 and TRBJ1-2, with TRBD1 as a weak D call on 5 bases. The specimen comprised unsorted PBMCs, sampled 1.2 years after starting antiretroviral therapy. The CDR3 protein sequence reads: CATSRVMFGAQGYTF. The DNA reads TGTGCCACCAGCAGAGTGATGTTCGGGGCGCAGGGCTACACCTTC.